This entry is about one T cell receptor beta chain. The table lists this clonotype with many counts. Its antigen remains unidentified. Per-base quality was not reported, and no clone a single base away is much larger than it. TCR beta CDR3 regions were amplified from RNA transcripts. For the first round of RT-PCR on the TCR CDR3, the HTBI primer set was used together with the Qiagen OneStep RT-PCR kit. The libraries were constructed in a second round of multiplex PCR and then size-selected and purified. The libraries were sequenced on an Illumina HiSeq2000 using paired-end 100 bp reads. In the source study's methods: Raw data were processed with SOAPnuke, discarding reads with adapters, uncalled bases, mean Phred below 15, or no exact constant-primer or identifier match. COPE v1.2.5 was used to merge high-quality paired reads, and clonotypes were defined as unique nucleotide sequences. MiTCR v1.1 was used to align clonotypes to the IMGT TRBV, TRBD and TRBJ reference segments. The analysis was restricted to V-J combinations with a frequency above 0.0001, which together covered roughly 99% of the repertoires. The TCS score was defined as F50 (clonal expansion) divided by E x V (chaos), with BLOSUM62-based TCRdist calculated between CDR3 peptides within each V-J. Welch's t-statistics and random forest reduced around 520 V-J features to 13, which were used in a naive Bayes classifier (R e1071). Starting from the raw public reads, TCRdb applied fastp trimming at Q25, assembled clones with MiXCR and retained in-frame beta chains. Identical CDR3 protein sequences are pooled into one entry, listed with their most common genes and DNA. The authors' filters were not applied to this entry. The sample table shows under 350,000 distinct CDR3 sequences, and roughly 23% are seen once. The ten largest clones capture around 45% of the sample.

A patient counted as having stable Graves' hyperthyroidism if no progression to ophthalmopathy occurred over 18 months of follow-up. Hyperthyroidism patients were newly diagnosed, had a disease duration of under 2 months, and were aged 18 to 65 years. Any patient with an uncontrolled infection, another autoimmune disease, pregnancy or lactation was excluded. Diagnoses were established on the basis of clinical symptoms, serum thyroxine and TRAb, thyroid ultrasound, and orbital computed tomography. Ficoll-Paque density gradient centrifugation was used to isolate PBMCs from about 9.4 ml of fresh peripheral blood. Total RNA was extracted with Trizol reagent, and quality was checked on an Agilent 2100 Bioanalyzer. From a lookup of the germline V gene, CDR1 and CDR2 are SNHLY and FYNNEI. The CDR3 has 11 amino acids, counting the end cysteine and phenylalanine. Just the 33-base CDR3 DNA is kept, in frame starting at base 1. V is clipped by 9 bases and J by 4 bases, and the sequence between their germline boundaries is 9 bases long.

These data belong to a study of T cells in Graves' hyperthyroidism and ophthalmopathy (dated by TCRdb to the late 2010s). Background for the entire study: Peripheral blood samples were taken at initial diagnosis, before any treatment was given. To identify TCR V-J signatures that set the groups apart, the researchers used a discovery cohort of 100 patients, made up of 40 to 45 with Graves' ophthalmopathy and some 55 with stable Graves' hyperthyroidism. Whether ophthalmopathy could be predicted prospectively was tested in an independent validation cohort made up of fewer than 20 hyperthyroidism patients plus 17 patients who later progressed to ophthalmopathy. For training and testing, the roughly 97 patients in the discovery cohort were randomly divided in a 7:3 ratio. In addition, the study compared T-cell repertoires in thyroid tissue and in blood from several Graves' hyperthyroidism patients. Following sampling, methimazole starting at 30 mg daily was given to hyperthyroidism patients, and high-dose intravenous methylprednisolone was given to ophthalmopathy patients. The paper reports TCR Vbeta CDR3 sequencing of some 140 peripheral blood samples: around 45 ophthalmopathy, around 80 hyperthyroidism and around 17 progressor patients. The paper's findings and limits, for the study overall: In validation, progression to ophthalmopathy was predicted by the model with 70% to 71% sensitivity and 72.22% specificity, a median of 6.5 months before onset. Ophthalmopathy was separated from stable hyperthyroidism by a 13 V-J signature model, with around 88% sensitivity and about 81% specificity obtained in cross-validation and 80%/75% obtained in testing. Most expanded thyroid clonotypes (frequency above 0.001) were also found in blood, which suggests that blood repertoires may mirror thyroid immune responses. Sample size was not statistically predetermined, and investigators were not blinded to group allocation.

Material: blood. This sequence uses TRBV2 and TRBJ1-2; the D segment could be TRBD1, given 5 matching bases. The receptor comes from a woman aged 45-65 years with Graves' hyperthyroidism. The bases are TGTGCCAGGCAGGGAGGCTATGGCTACACCTTC. Protein translation: CARQGGYGYTF.